These 9 T cell receptor beta chains were all obtained from the same sample, sequenced in a study of blood T cell repertoires in COVID-19. Only in-frame clones appear in the TCRdb table, and some are missing; sequencing was by immunoSEQ multiplex PCR. The repertoire holds fewer than 200,000 clones, with more than 85% as singletons. Specimen: PBMCs or T cells enriched from blood (not recorded which). The source of these receptors is a human donor with acute COVID-19. The donor label of this sample is uncertain.

V gene TRBV4-1 combines with J gene TRBJ1-2; 8 bases are shared with TRBD1. Trimming at V came to 2 bases and at J to 4 bases, leaving 21 bases not matched to a gene. Per germline, CDR1 MGHRA and CDR2 YSYEKL. There are 20 residues in the CDR3. CDR3 sequence: CASSQPRGGTGRITGYGYTF. Here the CDR3 DNA reads TGCGCCAGCAGCCAACCCCGAGGGGGGACAGGTCGAATAACGGGCTATGGCTACACCTTC.

This clone was observed a single time. The chain joins TRBV11-2 to TRBJ2-3; no clear D gene. CDR3 length: 13 residues. Germline lookup yields CDR1 SGHAT and CDR2 FQNNGV. V dropped 5 bases and J dropped 5 bases, with 11 bases sitting between them. The CDR3 is CASSLPHQDTQYF. CDR3 DNA: TGTGCCAGCAGCCTCCCACATCAAGATACGCAGTATTTT.

J is TRBJ2-5 and V is TRBV5-4; D might be TRBD1 (6 bases). Trimming took 1 base from V and 2 from J, leaving 15 bases between them. Looked up from germline, CDR1 is SGHNT and CDR2 is YYREEE (reference sequence). The CDR3 spans 16 residues. The CDR3 coding sequence is TGTGCCAGCAGCTTGTTATCCGGGACAAAGCAAGAGACCCAGTACTTC. Encoded protein: CASSLLSGTKQETQYF.

Here the CDR3 reads CASSIGGGTDTQYF. The CDR3 DNA reads TGTGCCAGTAGTATCGGCGGGGGCACAGATACGCAGTATTTT. The chain carries TRBV19 and TRBJ2-3; tentatively, D is TRBD2 (6 bases). The CDR3 covers 14 residues. The germline CDR1 and CDR2 sequences are LNHDA and SQIVND (reference sequence). Trimming left V 3 bases short and J 1 base short, with 8 bases between.

The chain joins TRBV24-1 to TRBJ1-1; possible D gene TRBD1, 5 bases. V was shortened by 3 bases and J by 7 bases, with 11 bases between the two germline ends. CDR1 is KGHDR, CDR2 SFDVKD, per germline. The CDR3 contains 13 residues. The CDR3, as DNA: TGTGCCACCAGTGATGGGGACTCCTTTGAAGCTTTCTTT. It is translated as CATSDGDSFEAFF.

J is TRBJ2-3 and V is TRBV30; D is possibly TRBD1 (7 bases). V lost 4 bases and J lost 1, with 12 bases in between. CDR1 GTSNPN and CDR2 SVGIG come from the germline V gene (reference sequence). The CDR3 is 14 residues long. CDR3 region: CAWTGGGRTDTQYF. The CDR3 coding sequence is TGTGCCTGGACAGGAGGGGGCCGCACAGATACGCAGTATTTT.

The chain uses TRBV7-8 and TRBJ2-2; D is perhaps TRBD1 (5 bases). The CDR3 covers 15 residues. The V end lost 3 bases, the J end lost 0 bases, and 8 bases lay between the germline ends. Looked up from germline, CDR1 is SGHVS and CDR2 is FQNEAQ. The CDR3 DNA sequence: TGTGCCAGCAGCTTTGGGGCTGCGAACACCGGGGAGCTGTTTTTT. Protein product: CASSFGAANTGELFF.

The V call is TRBV18, the J call TRBJ1-6; D gene ambiguous. From germline, CDR1 is KGHSH and CDR2 LQKENI. This CDR3 has 14 residues. Trimming cost V 2 bases and J 6 bases, with 8 bases left between them. For the CDR3, the DNA is TGTGCCAGCTCACCAGTTACAGCTAATTCACCCCTCCACTTT. This sequence encodes CASSPVTANSPLHF. Drawing the rest from reference TRBV18 and TRBJ1-6, the complete variable domain is NAGVMQNPRHLVRRRGQEARLRCSPMKGHSHVYWYRQLPEEGLKFMVYLQKENIIDESGMPKERFSAEFPKEGPSILRIQQVVRGDSAAYFCASSPVTANSPLHFGNGTRLTVT.

V is TRBV5-4 and J is TRBJ2-1; D might be TRBD1 (6 bases). There are 16 residues in the CDR3. V lost 4 bases and J 6 bases, leaving 20 bases between the germline ends. Germline V CDR1 and CDR2: SGHNT, YYREEE (reference sequence). CDR3: CASSALAYRVGNEQFF. CDR3 sequence (DNA): TGTGCCAGCAGCGCCTTAGCCTACAGGGTGGGCAATGAGCAGTTCTTC.